These 25 T cell receptor beta chains share one sample of origin, sequenced in a study of regulatory T cells in long-lasting Graves disease. This sample's time point: newly diagnosed GD, antithyroid drugs for less than 3 months. Preparation of the TCR library used RNA extracted from PBMCs. Libraries of TCR beta came from iRepertoire HTBI primers plus Arm-PCR of CDR3 regions. TCRdb reprocessed the multiplex PCR reads with MiXCR, giving one entry per CDR3 protein. The sample has under 300,000 distinct CDR3 sequences; 18% are singletons. These data were likewise used in another study, on T cells in Graves' hyperthyroidism and ophthalmopathy.

Sequenced material: peripheral blood mononuclear cells (PBMCs), taken at new diagnosis, from a patient treated with antithyroid drugs. Every receptor here comes from a woman in her twenties or thirties with Graves disease.

There are many counts of this clonotype. The chain couples TRBV2 to TRBJ1-2; D gene ambiguous. This CDR3 comprises 15 residues. The V and J ends lost 5 bases and 0 bases respectively, with 13 bases between them. Germline V gene data show CDR1 as SNHLY and CDR2 as FYNNEI. The CDR3 sequence: CASSTRSDPNYGYTF. The CDR3 DNA reads as TGTGCCAGCAGTACCAGGTCGGACCCTAACTATGGCTACACCTTC.

This clonotype was detected many times. The rearrangement joins TRBV11-2 to TRBJ1-2, with TRBD1 matching 9 bases. CDR3 size: 14 residues. V lost 6 bases to trimming and J lost 11 bases; unmatched junction nucleotides: 13. Germline V gives CDR1 SGHAT, CDR2 FQNNGV. CDR3: CASSSLRDREEYTF. As DNA, the CDR3 is TGTGCCAGCAGTTCGTTGAGGGACAGGGAGGAATACACCTTC.

This clonotype has ten or more counts. The chain employs TRBV12-5 and TRBJ1-1; TRBD1 might be the D (5 bases). CDR1 is LGHNT, CDR2 FRNRAP, per germline. Trimming took off 7 bases at V and 7 bases at J, with 13 bases between the two ends. This CDR3 has 12 amino acids. The CDR3 reads CASAFGTLEAFF. The CDR3 DNA follows: TGTGCTAGTGCTTTCGGGACTCTTGAAGCTTTCTTT.

This clonotype was found many times. The chain has TRBV11-2 and TRBJ2-3; 9 nucleotides agree with TRBD2. This CDR3 has 19 residues. V gave up 1 base and J gave up 0 bases; unmatched junction bases: 11. Per germline, CDR1 SGHAT and CDR2 FQNNGV. The CDR3 sequence: CASSLVLTSGGSSTDTQYF. In nucleotides, the CDR3 is TGTGCCAGCAGCTTAGTATTAACCAGCGGGGGGTCCAGCACAGATACGCAGTATTTT.

Concerning this clonotype: This may come from a read error, since a much larger clone is one base off. The conserved phenylalanine or tryptophan normally closing the CDR3 is absent here, so this likely arose from a read error. The CDR3 region is CASSFSRWDTEAFL. The CDR3 bases are TGTGCCAGCAGCTTTTCGCGGTGGGACACTGAAGCTTTCCTT. V and J are TRBV7-9 and TRBJ1-1; D is unresolved. The CDR3 extends over 14 amino acids. The V and J ends lost 3 bases and 3 bases respectively, with 11 bases between them. The germline gives CDR1 SEHNR, CDR2 FQNEAQ (reference sequence).

The genes are TRBV3-1 and TRBJ2-3; 13 bases map to TRBD2. The CDR3 is 19 amino acids. V lost 0 bases and J lost 2; bases outside the gene matches: 8. The germline V gene has CDR1 LGHDT and CDR2 YNNKEL (reference sequence). The CDR3 nucleotides are TGTGCCAGCAGCCAAGATCTCGGACTAGCGGGGGAGGACACAGATACGCAGTATTTT. Translated, it gives CASSQDLGLAGEDTDTQYF.

Details on this clonotype: Possible read error: a much larger clone is one base away. This sequence joins TRBV29-1 and TRBJ1-2; 9 bases map to TRBD1. CDR1 and CDR2 from the germline V gene are SQVTM and ANQGSEA. The CDR3 runs to 15 residues. The CDR3: CSVKDWDREGYGYTF. The CDR3, as DNA: TGCAGCGTTAAAGATTGGGACAGGGAAGGCTATGGCTACACCTTC.

This clonotype was counted ten times or more. This chain uses TRBV6-5 with TRBJ1-1; D is perhaps TRBD1 (6 bases). Germline CDR1 reads MNHEY; CDR2 reads SVGAGI. V lost 4 bases and J lost 0, with 9 bases in between. This CDR3 has 14 amino acids. CDR3 loop: CASSSDRLNTEAFF. The CDR3 nucleotides read TGTGCCAGCAGTTCGGACAGATTGAACACTGAAGCTTTCTTT.

Concerning this clonotype itself: It differs at one base from a far larger clone, so likely a read error. The chain joins TRBV11-1 to TRBJ2-1, with no clear D. CDR1 is SGHAT, CDR2 FQDESV, per germline (reference sequence). This CDR3 contains 15 residues. The CDR3 protein is CASNLEVGFNNEQFF. CDR3 coding DNA: TGTGCCAGCAACTTAGAAGTGGGGTTTAACAATGAGCAGTTCTTC.

This clonotype was detected ten times or more. This rearrangement joins TRBV7-2 to TRBJ1-1, with D unresolved. This CDR3 comprises 11 residues. Looked up from germline, CDR1 is SGHTA and CDR2 is FQGNSA. V lost 5 bases, J lost 8 bases, and 9 bases lay in between. As DNA, the CDR3 is TGTGCCAGCAGCCCCCCGGCCGAAGCTTTCTTT. This codes for CASSPPAEAFF.

This clonotype was seen at least ten times. This rearrangement joins TRBV12-5 to TRBJ1-5, with D possibly TRBD1 on 5 matching bases. The CDR3 contains 13 residues. Looked up from germline, CDR1 is LGHNT and CDR2 is FRNRAP. Trimming took 2 bases from V and 6 from J, leaving 8 bases between them. The CDR3 protein is CASGLSGIQPQHF. The DNA for the CDR3 is TGTGCTAGTGGTTTGTCAGGGATTCAGCCCCAGCATTTT.

To note about this clonotype: This probably arose from a read error, given a far larger clone one base away. The chain employs TRBV7-9 and TRBJ2-3; 10 bases are shared with TRBD2. The J call may not be correct, given that the DNA end is closer to TRBJ2-7. CDR3 size: 17 residues. CDR1 is SEHNR and CDR2 is FQNEAQ in the germline V gene (reference sequence). CDR3 bases: TGTGCCAGCAGTCCTCTACGAGCGGGGGGGCTGTCTCACGAGCAGTACTTC. It codes for CASSPLRAGGLSHEQYF.

This clonotype appeared many times. The chain has TRBV27 and TRBJ1-6; D is undetermined. Germline CDR1 reads MNHEY; CDR2 reads SMNVEV (reference sequence). The CDR3 spans 14 residues. Trimming cost V 2 bases and J 2 bases, with 4 bases left between them. The CDR3 reads CASSLGTYNSPLHF. The CDR3 DNA sequence: TGTGCCAGCAGTTTAGGGACCTATAATTCACCCCTCCACTTT.

This chain links TRBV5-6 with TRBJ2-1; no clear D gene. The germline gives CDR1 SGHDT, CDR2 YYEEEE. The V end was cut by 4 bases, the J end by 10 bases, with 15 bases between. The CDR3 consists of 13 residues. CDR3 loop: CASSGTVVREQFF. The CDR3, as DNA: TGTGCCAGCAGCGGTACAGTAGTAAGGGAGCAGTTCTTC.

This clonotype was recorded many times. The junction does not match germline at one end; this may be a read error. The chain combines TRBV5-1 with TRBJ2-1; D tentatively reads TRBD1 or TRBD2 (5 bases each). Germline V gene lookup returns CDR1 SGHRS and CDR2 YFSETQ. This CDR3 region has 13 residues. The CDR3 nucleotides are TGTGCCAGCAGCCTCCGGGACGGCAATGAGCAGTTCTTC. It yields the protein CASSLRDGNEQFF.

This clonotype was observed at least ten times. The chain recombines TRBV7-2 with TRBJ1-2, with D possibly matching TRBD1 (6 bases). In germline, CDR1 is SGHTA, CDR2 FQGNSA. V lost 5 bases and J 4 bases, leaving 17 bases between the germline ends. This CDR3 has 15 residues. The CDR3 loop is CASSTLQGRSYGYTF. The DNA for the CDR3 is TGTGCCAGCAGCACATTACAGGGTAGGAGCTATGGCTACACCTTC.

This clonotype was counted between two and nine times. The chain carries TRBV6-1 and TRBJ1-1; D call uncertain. The CDR3 runs to 14 residues. The germline CDR1 and CDR2 sequences are MNHNS and SASEGT. V lost 6 bases and J lost 1, with 12 bases in between. The CDR3 loop reads CASSPLRENTEAFF. The CDR3 DNA reads as TGTGCCAGCAGCCCACTGAGGGAGAACACTGAAGCTTTCTTT.

In its sample, this clonotype was seen many times. Written as DNA, the CDR3 is TGTGCCATCAGCGGGAACTCTAACTATGGCTACACCTTC. It yields the protein CAISGNSNYGYTF. V usage is TRBV10-3 and J usage is TRBJ1-2, with unresolved D. CDR3 length: 13 residues. With 6 bases removed from V and 0 bases from J, the gap between germline ends came to 8 bases. CDR1 is ENHRY, CDR2 SYGVKD, per germline.

Note on this clonotype: This likely traces to a read error, being one base from a far larger clone. The V gene is TRBV6-1, the J gene TRBJ2-7; 9 bases align to TRBD1. This CDR3 spans 16 amino acids. Germline lookup yields CDR1 MNHNS and CDR2 SASEGT. CDR3 DNA: TGTGCCGGCAGCTGGGTAACAGGGGGCGAGACCTACGAGCAGTACTTC. Translation gives CAGSWVTGGETYEQYF.

This clonotype was counted at least ten times. The junction departs from germline at one end; a sequencing error may be responsible. This chain uses TRBV5-1 with TRBJ1-1; a possible D gene is TRBD1 (5 bases). This CDR3 has 13 residues. From germline, CDR1 is SGHRS and CDR2 YFSETQ. Written as DNA, the CDR3 is TGTGCCAGCAGCTTCAAACAGGTCACTGAAGCTTTCTTT. This translates into CASSFKQVTEAFF. The full variable domain, with the rest looked up from reference TRBV5-1 and TRBJ1-1, is KAGVTQTPRYLIKTRGQQVTLSCSPISGHRSVSWYQQTPGQGLQFLFEYFSETQRNKGNFPGRFSGRQFSNSRSEMNVSTLELGDSALYLCASSFKQVTEAFFGQGTRLTVV.

This clonotype was recorded many times. The rearrangement uses TRBV6-5 and TRBJ1-1, with D tentatively TRBD1 (5 bases). This CDR3 has 14 amino acids. V was shortened by 2 bases and J by 2 bases, with 9 bases between the two germline ends. CDR1 and CDR2 from the germline V gene are MNHEY and SVGAGI. The CDR3 sequence is CASSYRGRNTEAFF. Here the CDR3 DNA reads TGTGCCAGCAGTTACAGGGGCAGAAACACTGAAGCTTTCTTT.

In this sample, this clonotype turned up many times. The chain has TRBV20-1 and TRBJ2-1, with TRBD2 matching over 11 bases. V was clipped by 7 bases and J by 7 bases; unmatched bases: 15. Per the germline V gene, CDR1 is DFQATT and CDR2 is SNEGSKA (reference sequence). The CDR3 loop spans 16 amino acids. The CDR3 region has the DNA TGCAGTGTACGGTCTAGCGGGGGGCCCCATTTTAATGAGCAGTTCTTC. Residues: CSVRSSGGPHFNEQFF.

The gene calls are TRBV7-3 and TRBJ1-1; D remains ambiguous. Germline values: CDR1 SGHTA, CDR2 FQGTGA. The germline V and J ends were trimmed by 1 base and 3 bases, with 9 bases remaining between them. The CDR3 has 14 amino acids. CDR3 sequence: CASSLNPTDTEAFF. The CDR3 DNA is TGTGCCAGCAGCTTAAACCCGACGGACACTGAAGCTTTCTTT.

This clonotype has at least ten counts. The V call is TRBV3-1, the J call TRBJ2-3, with a weak D call TRBD1 (5 bases). The J call may be incorrect, as the DNA end agrees better with TRBJ1-1. CDR1 and CDR2 from the germline V gene are LGHDT and YNNKEL (reference sequence). The CDR3 sequence is 18 residues long. CDR3 bases: TGTGCCAGCAGCCAAGAATACGGCCGACGGGGAAGGGGCACTGAAGCTTTCTTT. Its translation: CASSQEYGRRGRGTEAFF.

This clonotype was counted at least ten times. This chain links TRBV7-2 with TRBJ2-7; 7 bases match TRBD2. Looked up from germline, CDR1 is SGHTA and CDR2 is FQGNSA. This CDR3 is built from 16 residues. The junction had 6 bases not matched to a gene; V was cut back by 1 base and J by 0 bases. CDR3 in DNA: TGTGCCAGCAGCTTAGTAGGGCTAGCGGACTCCTACGAGCAGTACTTC. Translation: CASSLVGLADSYEQYF.